A single sample gave rise to the 22 T cell receptor beta chains below, sequenced in a study of T cell responses to AZD1222 COVID-19 vaccine. Using immunoSEQ multiplex PCR, the repertoire was profiled, and TCRdb retains in-frame clones only, with some absent. In the table there are about 57,000 clones, around 87% of which are singletons. The sequences come from peripheral blood, collected on day 0 of AZD1222 vaccination. Receptors originate from an adult in good health.

The gene calls are TRBV19 and TRBJ2-1; 7 bases match TRBD2. V was pared by 0 bases and J by 2 bases, with 7 bases of the junction left unmatched. The CDR3 is made up of 17 amino acids. The germline V gene has CDR1 LNHDA and CDR2 SQIVND (reference sequence). The CDR3 loop reads CASSIEASGITYNEQFF. CDR3 sequence (DNA): TGTGCCAGTAGTATAGAGGCGAGCGGGATAACCTACAATGAGCAGTTCTTC.

This clone was recorded once. The chain employs TRBV14 and TRBJ2-5, with 11 bases fitting TRBD2. This CDR3 is built from 17 residues. Losses at the gene ends were 0 bases for V and 5 bases for J; bases not matched to a gene: 8. Per germline, CDR1 SGHDN and CDR2 FVKESK. CDR3 bases: TGTGCCAGCAGCCAAGATTGGGGACTAGCGGACAGGGAGACCCAGTACTTC. Translated, it gives CASSQDWGLADRETQYF.

The genes are TRBV14 and TRBJ1-1; possibly TRBD1 for D (5 bases). From germline, CDR1 is SGHDN and CDR2 FVKESK. V was trimmed by 4 bases and J by 4 bases, leaving 16 bases between them. This CDR3 has 15 residues. The CDR3 protein is CASSPLNERGTEAFF. The DNA of the CDR3 is TGTGCCAGCAGCCCCTTAAATGAGAGGGGCACTGAAGCTTTCTTT.

The rearrangement uses TRBV4-2 and TRBJ2-7; 7 bases match TRBD2. This CDR3 spans 15 amino acids. V was clipped by 0 bases and J by 4 bases; unmatched bases: 6. The germline CDR1 and CDR2 sequences are LGHNA and YNFKEQ. CDR3 loop: CASSQDGASGYEQYF. The CDR3 region has the DNA TGTGCCAGCAGCCAAGATGGCGCTAGCGGATACGAGCAGTACTTC.

The chain recombines TRBV7-3 with TRBJ2-1; TRBD2 aligns across 7 bases. Germline V gene lookup returns CDR1 SGHTA and CDR2 FQGTGA. The V gene end was trimmed by 4 bases and the J gene end by 6 bases; junction bases not matched to a gene: 12. The CDR3 extends over 16 amino acids. Written as DNA, the CDR3 is TGTGCCAGCAGCTCGACCCGTCGACTAGCCGCCAATGAGCAGTTCTTC. Protein sequence: CASSSTRRLAANEQFF.

The chain couples TRBV7-6 to TRBJ2-7, with D perhaps matching TRBD1 (6 bases). The CDR3 runs to 15 residues. The germline gives CDR1 SGHVS, CDR2 FNYEAQ. Deletions cut 5 bases from V and 5 bases from J, with 19 bases between. The CDR3 loop is CASSIIRTGIHEQYF. The CDR3 DNA sequence: TGTGCCAGCAGCATAATACGAACAGGGATACACGAGCAGTACTTC.

The chain has TRBV7-3 and TRBJ1-1, with D possibly being TRBD1 (5 bases). The V gene lost 2 bases and the J gene lost 1 base, with 8 bases spanning the gap. CDR3 length equals 14 residues. CDR1 is SGHTA, CDR2 FQGTGA, per germline. The CDR3 region is CASSLLGGNTEAFF. CDR3 coding DNA: TGTGCCAGCAGCTTATTGGGGGGGAACACTGAAGCTTTCTTT.

The chain uses TRBV6-5 and TRBJ1-1; 7 positions agree with TRBD1. There are 16 residues in the CDR3. With V trimmed by 2 bases and J by 0 bases, 6 bases remained unmatched. CDR1 is MNHEY and CDR2 is SVGAGI in the germline V gene. CDR3 DNA sequence: TGTGCCAGCAGTTACAACCCCACAGGGGTGAACACTGAAGCTTTCTTT. This encodes CASSYNPTGVNTEAFF.

The chain employs TRBV4-1 and TRBJ1-2; weak D call: TRBD1 (6 bases). This CDR3 contains 15 residues. From germline, CDR1 is MGHRA and CDR2 YSYEKL. Trimming stripped 4 bases from V and 0 bases from J, with 12 bases between. For the CDR3, the DNA is TGCGCCAGCAGCCCCAAGGACAGTTCTAACTATGGCTACACCTTC. Translating gives CASSPKDSSNYGYTF.

The chain carries TRBV29-1 and TRBJ2-3; D might be TRBD1 (6 bases). Trimming took 7 bases from V and 4 from J, leaving 12 bases between them. The CDR3 runs to 12 residues. The germline V gene encodes CDR1 SQVTM and CDR2 ANQGSEA. CDR3 bases: TGCAGCGCGATACAGGGTCCAGATACGCAGTATTTT. It yields the protein CSAIQGPDTQYF.

This clone has a single count. The V and J genes are TRBV28 and TRBJ1-2; TRBD1 is a possible D gene (5 bases). The ends were cut back, 7 bases at V and 8 bases at J, with 20 bases in the middle. The germline gives CDR1 MDHEN, CDR2 SYDVKM. This CDR3 has 14 residues. CDR3 loop: CASTRAGGIGGYTF. The CDR3 nucleotides are TGTGCCAGCACACGAGCCGGGGGAATAGGGGGCTACACCTTC.

This chain uses TRBV5-1 with TRBJ1-6, with D perhaps matching TRBD1 (5 bases). Germline V gives CDR1 SGHRS, CDR2 YFSETQ. This CDR3 is 13 amino acids long. Deletions cut 4 bases from V and 7 bases from J, with 9 bases between. The CDR3 sequence: CASSRSGNSPLHF. The CDR3 DNA reads TGCGCCAGCAGCCGTTCAGGGAATTCACCCCTCCACTTT.

The rearrangement links TRBV13 to TRBJ1-1; D not resolved. The CDR3 is 13 amino acids. Germline CDR1 and CDR2: PRHDT and FYEKMQ (reference sequence). The ends were cut back, 0 bases at V and 7 bases at J, with 9 bases in the middle. The CDR3 is CASSLGFLGEAFF. The DNA of the CDR3 is TGTGCCAGCAGCTTAGGGTTTTTGGGTGAAGCTTTCTTT. Complete variable domain (other parts from reference TRBV13 and TRBJ1-1): AAGVIQSPRHLIKEKRETATLKCYPIPRHDTVYWYQQGPGQDPQFLISFYEKMQSDKGSIPDRFSAQQFSDYHSELNMSSLELGDSALYFCASSLGFLGEAFFGQGTRLTVV.

This clone has just one count. The CDR3 bases are TGTGCCAGCAGCGCAACCCCGGGTGGGTTGCACACTGAAGCTTTCTTT. It codes for CASSATPGGLHTEAFF. This chain links TRBV11-3 with TRBJ1-1; D is unclear. V dropped 5 bases and J dropped 3 bases, with 19 bases sitting between them. The CDR3 contains 16 residues. CDR1 and CDR2 (germline): SGHNT, YENEEA.

J is TRBJ2-1 and V is TRBV4-2; possibly TRBD1 for D (6 bases). Trimming removed 0 bases from V and 4 bases from J, with 7 bases in between. Germline CDR1 is LGHNA and CDR2 is YNFKEQ. CDR3 length equals 14 residues. The CDR3 DNA sequence: TGTGCCAGCAGCCAAGAGGACAGATACAATGAGCAGTTCTTC. This translates into CASSQEDRYNEQFF.

J is TRBJ1-3 and V is TRBV2, with D unresolved. V shed 2 bases and J shed 0 bases, with 8 bases lying between them. CDR3 length: 15 residues. Germline CDR1 and CDR2: SNHLY and FYNNEI. The CDR3: CASSEYSISGNTIYF. Written as DNA, the CDR3 is TGTGCCAGCAGTGAATACTCAATCTCTGGAAACACCATATATTTT.

The chain joins TRBV19 to TRBJ2-1, with 7 bases identical to TRBD1. The CDR3 is 15 residues long. The ends lost 8 bases at V and 3 bases at J; junction bases unmatched: 10. Germline CDR1 is LNHDA and CDR2 is SQIVND (reference sequence). The chain's CDR3 is CASRAGTDNYNEQFF. CDR3 bases: TGTGCCAGTCGGGCCGGGACAGACAACTACAATGAGCAGTTCTTC.

V is TRBV19 and J is TRBJ1-5; unclear D gene. CDR1 LNHDA and CDR2 SQIVND come from the germline V gene (reference sequence). V gave up 6 bases and J gave up 7 bases, with 13 bases separating them. The CDR3 has 13 residues. The CDR3 reads CASSVGVNQPQHF. DNA for the CDR3: TGTGCCAGTAGCGTCGGGGTGAACCAGCCCCAGCATTTT.

V usage is TRBV28 and J usage is TRBJ1-5; no clear D gene. Germline loops: CDR1 MDHEN, CDR2 SYDVKM. The CDR3 covers 16 residues. The V gene lost 3 bases and the J gene lost 0 bases, with 12 bases spanning the gap. This chain's CDR3 is CASSFRVAASNQPQHF. Written as DNA, the CDR3 is TGTGCCAGCAGTTTTCGGGTGGCGGCTAGCAATCAGCCCCAGCATTTT.

The rearrangement joins TRBV30 to TRBJ2-1; 12 bases map to TRBD1. The J segment lost 8 bases and the V segment lost 5 bases, leaving 16 bases of the junction unmatched. CDR1 and CDR2 from the germline V gene are GTSNPN and SVGIG (reference sequence). The CDR3 is 17 residues long. The CDR3 region is CAWALGTGGLGVDEQFF. The CDR3 DNA is TGTGCCTGGGCTTTAGGGACAGGGGGCCTGGGGGTCGATGAGCAGTTCTTC.

V and J are TRBV7-9 and TRBJ1-2, with D unresolved. V dropped 5 bases and J dropped 6 bases, with 16 bases sitting between them. Germline assignment: CDR1 SEHNR and CDR2 FQNEAQ (reference sequence). This CDR3 has 14 residues. The CDR3 loop is CASSDRSLPDGYTF. Written as DNA, the CDR3 is TGTGCCAGCAGCGACCGGAGTCTGCCGGATGGCTACACCTTC.

The CDR3 loop is CASSLNTEGEKLFF. The CDR3 DNA reads TGTGCCAGCAGCTTAAATACAGAAGGTGAAAAACTGTTTTTT. V gene TRBV7-9 combines with J gene TRBJ1-4, with unresolved D. This CDR3 spans 14 amino acids. Germline V gene lookup returns CDR1 SEHNR and CDR2 FQNEAQ (reference sequence). The V end was cut by 2 bases, the J end by 7 bases, with 11 bases between.